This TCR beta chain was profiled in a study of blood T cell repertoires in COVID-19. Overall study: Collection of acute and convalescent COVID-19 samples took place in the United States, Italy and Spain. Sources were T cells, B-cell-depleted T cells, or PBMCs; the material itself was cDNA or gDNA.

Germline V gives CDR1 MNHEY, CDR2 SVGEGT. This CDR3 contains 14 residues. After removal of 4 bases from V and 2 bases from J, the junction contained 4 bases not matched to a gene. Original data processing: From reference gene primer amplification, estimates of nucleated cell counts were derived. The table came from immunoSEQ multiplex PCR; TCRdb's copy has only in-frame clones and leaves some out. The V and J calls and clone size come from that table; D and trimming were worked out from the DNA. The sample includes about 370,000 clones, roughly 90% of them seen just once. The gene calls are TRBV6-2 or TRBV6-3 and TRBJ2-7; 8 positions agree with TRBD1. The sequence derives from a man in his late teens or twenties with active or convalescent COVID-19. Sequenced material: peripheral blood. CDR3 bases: TGTGCCAGCAGTTGGGACAGGCCCACCTACGAGCAGTACTTC. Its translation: CASSWDRPTYEQYF.